This is a list of T cell receptor beta chains from one sample in a study of graft-versus-host responses after intestinal transplantation. The antigens for these receptors are not known. Sequencing was performed with immunoSEQ multiplex PCR; in TCRdb, only in-frame clones are kept and a portion is missing. The sample lists roughly 120,000 clones; about nine tenths were seen once. The starting material was unstimulated CD4+ T cells sorted from spleen or lymph node cells, obtained before intestinal transplant. Every receptor here comes from a human donor who received an intestinal transplant. CDR3s include the opening cysteine and the closing phenylalanine or tryptophan. A D gene is named only where the DNA matches it firmly. Clone size is stated in some rows and not others, as once, few, many or a class when expanded.

CDR3 DNA | CDR3 protein | V gene | D gene | J gene | clone size
TGTGCCAGCAGGTTGGGGCCATCGGCAGGTGAGCAGTTCTTC | CASRLGPSAGEQFF | TRBV5-5 | NA | TRBJ2-1 | NA
TGCAGCGTTGGGTCCGGTAATGAGCAGTTCTTC | CSVGSGNEQFF | TRBV29-1 | NA | TRBJ2-1 | NA
TGTGCCAGCAGTTCTGGCGGGGGGTATATGAACACTGAAGCTTTCTTT | CASSSGGGYMNTEAFF | TRBV6-6 | NA | TRBJ1-1 | NA
TGTGCCACCACCTTCGGGACTAGCGTGGGCGAGCAGTACTTC | CATTFGTSVGEQYF | TRBV7-9 | TRBD2 | TRBJ2-7 | NA
TGTGCCAGCAGCCCGGGACTAGCGGGGGATGTCACAGATACGCAGTATTTT | CASSPGLAGDVTDTQYF | TRBV9 | TRBD2 | TRBJ2-3 | NA
TGTGCCATCAACCGGTTCGCAGGTCAGGGGTACAATGAGCAGTTCTTC | CAINRFAGQGYNEQFF | TRBV10-3 | NA | TRBJ2-1 | NA
TGCAGCGTAGTTAGCGGGGGGAGATGGTACAATGAGCAGTTCTTC | CSVVSGGRWYNEQFF | TRBV29-1 | TRBD2 | TRBJ2-1 | NA
TGCGCCAGCTCCCTGGGACAGTTAGGCTACACCTTC | CASSLGQLGYTF | TRBV5-1 | TRBD1 | TRBJ1-2 | NA
TGTGCCAGCAGCTTAAGACAGGACGGGCCGACCTATGGCTACACCTTC | CASSLRQDGPTYGYTF | TRBV7-2 | NA | TRBJ1-2 | NA
TGTGCCAGCAGTTTTGCCCGACAGGGCAGCAGTCAGCCCCAGCATTTT | CASSFARQGSSQPQHF | TRBV28 | TRBD1 | TRBJ1-5 | NA
TGTGTCAGCAGTGCCGGGACATCGAACACCGGGGAGCTGTTTTTT | CVSSAGTSNTGELFF | TRBV6-1 | NA | TRBJ2-2 | NA
TGTGCTAGTGGCCCTACGACACAGGCTAAGAACACTGAAGCTTTCTTT | CASGPTTQAKNTEAFF | TRBV12-5 | NA | TRBJ1-1 | NA
TGTGCCAGCAGTGATCACCCACTAGCGGGAGCATACAATGAGCAGTTCTTC | CASSDHPLAGAYNEQFF | TRBV25-1 | TRBD2 | TRBJ2-1 | NA
TGTGCCAGCAGTTACAGGGGGCTTAACTATGGCTACACCTTC | CASSYRGLNYGYTF | TRBV2 | TRBD1 | TRBJ1-2 | once
TGTGCCAGCAGTCTCCCCGCCCTAGCGGGAGTTGACATTCAGTACTTC | CASSLPALAGVDIQYF | TRBV28 | TRBD2 | TRBJ2-4 | NA
TGCGCCAGCAGCTTTATAGCGTCCTGGGGGCCCAATGAGCAGTTCTTC | CASSFIASWGPNEQFF | TRBV5-1 | NA | TRBJ2-1 | NA
TGTGCCAGCAGCTTAGTCGCGCAGGCTTTGACTGAAGCTTTCTTT | CASSLVAQALTEAFF | TRBV11-2 | NA | TRBJ1-1 | NA
TGTGCCAGCAGCCTCACAGGGAGTCCGTATGAAAAACTGTTTTTT | CASSLTGSPYEKLFF | TRBV5-6 | NA | TRBJ1-4 | NA
TGTGCCAGCAGCCGTACTCAGGGGGCTCTGTACTTC | CASSRTQGALYF | TRBV7-6 | TRBD1 | TRBJ2-7 | NA
TGCAGCGCTGGATATCAGGGCCAGCCCCAGCATTTT | CSAGYQGQPQHF | TRBV29-1 | NA | TRBJ1-5 | NA
TGCGCCAGCAGCCTGGACAACTCAGGGGTCGGCTACACCTTC | CASSLDNSGVGYTF | TRBV5-1 | NA | TRBJ1-2 | NA
TGTGCCAGCAGAGACAACAGGGATCACTCTGGAAACACCATATATTTT | CASRDNRDHSGNTIYF | TRBV6-6 | NA | TRBJ1-3 | NA
TGTGCCAGCGGGGGGGGAGTTTTGAACACTGAAGCTTTCTTT | CASGGGVLNTEAFF | TRBV28 | NA | TRBJ1-1 | NA
TGTGCCAGCAGTGCAACACAGGGATATAGCAATCAGCCCCAGCATTTT | CASSATQGYSNQPQHF | TRBV6-1 | NA | TRBJ1-5 | NA
TGTGCCAGCAGTTACAACCTAGCGGCGTCCTACGAGCAGTACTTC | CASSYNLAASYEQYF | TRBV6-5 | TRBD2 | TRBJ2-7 | NA
TGTGCCAGCGGGACAGCATTAGACTCTGGAAACACCATATATTTT | CASGTALDSGNTIYF | TRBV6-6 | TRBD1 | TRBJ1-3 | once
TGTGCCAGCAGTGAATCGGACAGGGGCGGCTACACCTTC | CASSESDRGGYTF | TRBV25-1 | TRBD1 | TRBJ1-2 | NA
TGTGCCAGCAGCTTAGAGGGACTTTATAGCAATCAGCCCCAGCATTTT | CASSLEGLYSNQPQHF | TRBV7-8 | NA | TRBJ1-5 | NA
TGCGCCAGCAGCGGCCGGGACAGGGTGCCCAGTGAGCAGTTCTTC | CASSGRDRVPSEQFF | TRBV5-1 | TRBD1 | TRBJ2-1 | once
TGTGCCAGCAGTGAACAGGCAGCATATGGCTACACCTTC | CASSEQAAYGYTF | TRBV6-1 | NA | TRBJ1-2 | NA
TGTGCCAGCAGCCGGGCAGAGACCCAGTACTTC | CASSRAETQYF | TRBV14 | NA | TRBJ2-5 | NA
TGTGCCAGCGCCAAAGGGGGCGACTACGAGCAGTACTTC | CASAKGGDYEQYF | TRBV18 | TRBD1 | TRBJ2-7 | NA
TGTGCCAGCAGTTACGGGTCTCCAAACGAGCAGTACTTC | CASSYGSPNEQYF | TRBV5-4 | NA | TRBJ2-7 | NA